The clone carrying this T cell receptor beta chain was recorded only once. Its antigen is not known. The CDR3 covers 14 residues. Per germline, CDR1 MGHRA and CDR2 YSYEKL. The V and J ends lost 4 bases and 4 bases respectively, with 13 bases between them. This specimen belongs to a study of T cell responses to AZD1222 COVID-19 vaccine. Study-wide points: Baseline antibody screening turned up just six seropositive AZD1222 recipients. Spike regions recognized by vaccine-associated CD4 TCRs spanned the protein, led by 160-218 and 743-854. Regions left unmutated in variants are reportedly the target of nearly half of spike-specific TCRs. Females outnumbered males among donors, who were mostly white British; clonal diversity was possibly underestimated.

TCRdb's copy holds only in-frame clones and misses some; the assay was immunoSEQ multiplex PCR. This table has 95,000 or so clones, roughly 89% appearing once. The chain uses TRBV4-1 and TRBJ1-2; D might be TRBD1 (5 bases). The source of this sequence is an adult in good health. The sequencing used peripheral blood, collected on day 0 of MenACWY control vaccination. CDR3 in amino acids: CASSLPGTAYGYTF. The CDR3 DNA reads as TGCGCCAGCAGCCTCCCCGGGACGGCCTATGGCTACACCTTC.